This record looks at one TCR beta chain sequence and its context. What it binds is unknown. These data belong to a study of cytomegalovirus exposure and HLA in healthy donors. In the study overall: HLA-typed donors contributed some 77 million unique TCRs, which were held in an early data release. Study conclusions and caveats: Immune exposure was documented only through CMV serostatus.

After removal of 0 bases from V and 8 bases from J, the junction contained 0 bases not matched to a gene. Germline V lookup: CDR1 SGHRS, CDR2 YFSETQ. The CDR3 covers 13 residues. PCR involved 60 Vbeta and 13 Jbeta primers. Measured with immunoSEQ multiplex PCR; TCRdb has only the in-frame clones, and not every one. The sample holds around 110,000 clones, over 60% seen once. This clonotype was sampled from a woman in her 40s in good health and CMV-seropositive. The chain combines TRBV5-1 with TRBJ2-1; TRBD2 agrees at 9 bases. Sequences were obtained from PBMCs. The CDR3 region has the DNA TGCGCCAGCAGCTTGGGCGGGGGGGATGAGCAGTTCTTC. Amino acid sequence: CASSLGGGDEQFF.